This TCR beta chain was recovered during a study of quantifying T cell responses using KT2 cells. Study details: Reverse transcription used primers in the TCR alpha and beta constant regions. Under optimum conditions, T4 ligation efficiency was estimated at more than 9.5%.

In this sample, this clonotype turned up a few times. Its target is unknown. Study results and limitations: At about one KT2 cell per 100,000 PBMC, KT2 sequences were still detected.

The sample is PBMC spiked with counted cells of clone KT2. Different KT2-to-PBMC ratios were created with a constant PBMC count. A single-stranded UMI oligo with SP2 sequence was ligated to cDNA 3' ends. The first PCR ran approximately 4 cycles with an equimolar RC1.1 and RC1.2 beta primer mix. TCRdb processed the UMI-ligation and nested PCR reads anew with MiXCR; each CDR3 protein has one entry. The sample has about 41,000 distinct CDR3 sequences, approximately 15% seen once. Germline CDR1 reads SGHRS; CDR2 reads YFSETQ. V shed 4 bases, J shed 1 base, and the junction held 3 bases outside the gene matches. The CDR3 is made up of 14 amino acids.

The receptor comes from a human donor. Sequencing was done on a sample of PBMCs spiked with cells of the T cell clone KT2. V usage is TRBV5-1 and J usage is TRBJ2-7; TRBD2 matches at 9 bases. The CDR3 region has the DNA TGCGCCAGCAGCCTGGGACTAGCATCCTACGAGCAGTACTTC. Protein sequence: CASSLGLASYEQYF.